These 16 T cell receptor beta chains were sequenced from one sample in a study of blood T cell repertoires in COVID-19. The table came from immunoSEQ multiplex PCR; TCRdb's copy has only in-frame clones and leaves some out. The sample includes around 300,000 clones, 80% to 90% of them seen just once. Sequenced input: peripheral blood. These receptors originate from a woman aged 70 to 79 with acute or convalescent COVID-19.

The chain uses TRBV19 and TRBJ2-2, with 8 bases lining up with TRBD2. CDR1 and CDR2 (germline): LNHDA, SQIVND (reference sequence). Trimming removed 7 bases from V and 9 bases from J; junction bases left unmatched: 7. The CDR3 runs 13 residues. The CDR3 DNA reads TGTGCCAGTACTGAGCGGGGGACCCGGGAGCTGTTTTTT. The encoded protein is CASTERGTRELFF.

The V and J genes are TRBV3-1 (or the pseudogene TRBV3-2) and TRBJ1-2, with 7 bases lining up with TRBD1. CDR3 length: 13 residues. CDR1 is LGHDT, CDR2 YNNKEL, per germline (reference sequence). V shed 5 bases and J 4 bases; nucleotides not matched to a gene: 4. CDR3 sequence (DNA): TGTGCCAGCAGCGAGGACAGGCTCTATGGCTACACCTTC. Its protein product is CASSEDRLYGYTF.

This chain links TRBV6-5 with TRBJ1-5; perhaps TRBD1 as D (6 bases). Germline V gives CDR1 MNHEY, CDR2 SVGAGI. The CDR3 contains 14 residues. Trimming removed 8 bases from V and 5 bases from J, with 16 bases in between. CDR3: CASSRDTEYQPQHF. Written as DNA, the CDR3 is TGTGCCAGCTCCCGGGACACTGAGTATCAGCCCCAGCATTTT.

The chain is built from TRBV28 and TRBJ1-2; D call uncertain. Germline V CDR1 and CDR2: MDHEN, SYDVKM. CDR3 length: 12 residues. Trimming removed 5 bases from V and 8 bases from J, with 12 bases in between. CDR3 DNA: TGTGCCAGCAGTCTACAGACGGGGGGCTACACCTTC. It specifies CASSLQTGGYTF.

The sample holds a few counts of this clone. Distinct nucleotide sequences in the sample also encode this CDR3. The chain joins TRBV24-1 to TRBJ2-5, with TRBD1 identical over 7 bases. This CDR3 comprises 15 residues. The V segment lost 4 bases and the J segment 5 bases; nucleotides outside the gene matches: 9. Germline V gene sequence: CDR1 KGHDR, CDR2 SFDVKD. CDR3 residues: CATSDSTGAGETQYF. The CDR3 bases are TGTGCCACCAGTGACTCCACAGGGGCAGGGGAGACCCAGTACTTC.

V is TRBV30 and J is TRBJ2-1; 10 bases agree with TRBD1. V was clipped by 7 bases and J by 5 bases; unmatched bases: 2. The length of the CDR3 is 12 residues. CDR1 GTSNPN and CDR2 SVGIG come from the germline V gene (reference sequence). In DNA form, the CDR3 reads TGTGCCTCGGGACAGGGGAACAATGAGCAGTTCTTC. This gives the protein CASGQGNNEQFF.

The chain combines TRBV7-6 with TRBJ1-3; tentative D call: TRBD1 (5 bases). Germline CDR1 and CDR2: SGHVS and FNYEAQ. V shed 5 bases and J shed 1 base, with 18 bases lying between them. The CDR3 is 17 amino acids. CDR3 residues: CASSAFSGGSSGNTIYF. In nucleotides, the CDR3 is TGTGCCAGCAGCGCCTTCTCCGGGGGATCATCTGGAAACACCATATATTTT.

In its sample, this clone was seen a few times. The chain carries TRBV19 and TRBJ1-6; 8 bases agree with TRBD1. The CDR3 extends over 14 amino acids. Germline loops: CDR1 LNHDA, CDR2 SQIVND (reference sequence). V was pared by 5 bases and J by 7 bases, with 4 bases of the junction left unmatched. CDR3 sequence (DNA): TGTGCCAGTAGTCCCGACAGGGGAAATTCACCCCTCCACTTT. As protein: CASSPDRGNSPLHF.

This chain connects TRBV28 to TRBJ1-2; tentative D call: TRBD1 (5 bases). Trimming took off 4 bases at V and 4 bases at J, with 19 bases between the two ends. The germline gives CDR1 MDHEN, CDR2 SYDVKM. The CDR3 covers 16 residues. CDR3 DNA: TGTGCCAGCAGTTCCTTCTTGGGGGGGGAGGGCTATGGCTACACCTTC. Amino acids: CASSSFLGGEGYGYTF.

This clone turned up a few times. V is TRBV20-1 and J is TRBJ2-7; no clear D. This CDR3 is built from 11 residues. Per germline, CDR1 DFQATT and CDR2 SNEGSKA (reference sequence). The V gene lost 7 bases and the J gene lost 3 bases, with 10 bases spanning the gap. CDR3 protein: CSVQENYEQYF. DNA of the CDR3: TGCAGTGTACAAGAAAACTACGAGCAGTACTTC.

The chain carries TRBV24-1 and TRBJ1-2; a possible D gene is TRBD1 (5 bases). Trimming left V 3 bases short and J 4 bases short, with 11 bases between. In germline, CDR1 is KGHDR, CDR2 SFDVKD. The CDR3 length is 14 residues. This CDR3 is CATSDVDRPYGYTF. The CDR3 nucleotides read TGTGCCACCAGTGATGTCGACAGACCCTATGGCTACACCTTC.

This chain links TRBV7-2 with TRBJ2-5, with TRBD2 matching over 14 bases. With 2 bases clipped from V and 6 bases from J, the junction kept 8 bases outside the gene matches. The CDR3 has 17 amino acids. The V gene's germline CDR1 is SGHTA and CDR2 FQGNSA. The CDR3 sequence: CASSLTLGLAGGQTQYF. The CDR3 DNA sequence: TGTGCCAGCAGCTTAACCTTAGGACTAGCGGGGGGACAGACCCAGTACTTC.

The V and J genes are TRBV4-2 and TRBJ1-1; D perhaps matches TRBD1 (6 bases). Germline assignment: CDR1 LGHNA and CDR2 YNFKEQ. The CDR3 length is 14 residues. Between the trimmed V and J ends, which lost 3 bases and 3 bases, there was a span of 11 bases. The DNA of the CDR3 is TGTGCCAGCAGCCAGGACGGGACATACACTGAAGCTTTCTTT. This gives the protein CASSQDGTYTEAFF.

J is TRBJ2-4 and V is TRBV29-1; TRBD1 is a possible D gene (6 bases). The germline V gene encodes CDR1 SQVTM and CDR2 ANQGSEA. V lost 1 base to trimming and J lost 8 bases, with 6 bases between them. CDR3 size: 11 residues. CDR3 nucleotides: TGCAGCGTTGAAGCAGGGGACATTCAGTACTTC. It yields the protein CSVEAGDIQYF.

The genes are TRBV5-1 and TRBJ2-3; D is possibly TRBD2 (5 bases). The V end lost 1 base, the J end lost 4 bases, and 7 bases lay between the germline ends. Germline assignment: CDR1 SGHRS and CDR2 YFSETQ. There are 13 residues in the CDR3. CDR3 nucleotide sequence: TGCGCCAGCAGCTTGAGGCGGGCAGATACGCAGTATTTT. Its translation is CASSLRRADTQYF.

The chain has TRBV7-3 and TRBJ2-1, with a weak D call TRBD2 (6 bases). CDR1 and CDR2 (germline): SGHTA, FQGTGA. The CDR3 is 15 amino acids. V dropped 4 bases and J dropped 0 bases, with 10 bases sitting between them. The chain's CDR3 is CASSSSSDSYNEQFF. The CDR3 bases are TGTGCCAGCAGCTCATCTAGCGACTCCTACAATGAGCAGTTCTTC.